The T cell receptor (beta chain) described here comes from a study of blood T cells in healthy people across ages. The wider study: Researchers report that template switching captured about one barcoded beta molecule per two T cells.

The CDR3 has 16 residues. Germline CDR1 LGHNA, CDR2 YSLEER. V lost 1 base, J lost 5 bases, and 16 bases lay in between. Together with a sample-barcoded 5' primer, a J-beta primer mix was included in a second PCR lasting about 7 to 11 cycles. The template-switch adaptor, which had 12 random nucleotides, put a tag on each cDNA molecule. From the 5' RACE reads, TCRdb called clonotypes with MiXCR, one entry per CDR3 protein. The sample has 800,000 to 950,000 distinct CDR3 sequences; 30% to 45% are singletons. Each donor's blood draw was 8.5 to 10 milliliters of peripheral blood. They isolated at least 7 million PBMCs from each sample.

The source is a young man in good health. The chain recombines TRBV4-3 with TRBJ2-3; D not certain. The sequenced material came from blood. The CDR3 here is CASSQAPFGQVDTQYF. DNA of the CDR3: TGCGCCAGCAGCCAAGCCCCCTTCGGGCAGGTAGATACGCAGTATTTT.